This T cell receptor beta chain was recovered during a study of early T cells in non-severe SARS-CoV-2 infection (dated by TCRdb to the early 2020s). Regarding the research as a whole: TCR sequencing used bulk RNA from unsorted whole blood, so alpha and beta chains could not be paired.

The library was generated by 5' RACE. Reads for this sample came from a NextSeq 500. Unique molecular identifiers were attached to individual cDNA molecules in the TCR library protocol so that sequencing error and PCR bias could be corrected. TCR alpha and beta chains were both sequenced, and the abundances of alpha and beta sequences in each sample were closely correlated with each other. The source study handled its data this way. Decombinator V4 was used to annotate the V gene, J gene and CDR3 of the TCR sequences. Expanded TCRs were defined as changing significantly between any two time points under a Poisson model with p below 0.0001. Abundances of TCRs were expressed as counts per million after normalisation to the total number of TCRs sequenced in each sample. TRAV1-2 paired with TRAJ12, TRAJ20 or TRAJ33 defined MAIT TCRs, while TRAV10 paired with TRAJ18 defined iNKT TCRs. VDJdb, accessed 1 November 2021, was searched for CMV, EBV and SARS-CoV-2 annotated TCRs, with TCRs annotated for multiple antigens excluded. Through fastp at Q25 and MiXCR, TCRdb rebuilt clones from the public reads, retaining in-frame beta chains. Every CDR3 protein is listed once, alongside the most common genes and DNA of its rows. These V and J calls rely on TCRdb rather than the paper's analysis. The sample table holds about 64,000 distinct CDR3 sequences, of which about 11% were seen once. 2.5% to 3.5% of the sample lies in the top ten.

V lost 4 bases and J lost 0 bases, and the count of bases not matched to a germline gene is 6. In the germline V gene, CDR1 corresponds to SGHRS and CDR2 to YFSETQ. The CDR3 runs 16 residues from the cysteine to the phenylalanine. The kept DNA is CDR3 alone, 48 bases in frame from the first base. The paper as a whole reports these results and caveats: Matching against VDJdb was skewed toward anti-spike CD8 responses, likely underestimated virus-specific expansions, and missed private and CD4 specificities.

Set within a cohort of healthcare workers in London, UK, this nested case-control study involved weekly PCR testing of nasopharyngeal swabs along with blood sampling. Healthcare workers were enrolled in the week of the UK lockdown, from 23 to 31 March 2020, and were followed every week for up to roughly 15 weeks. On this clonotype: Its recognized antigen is unknown. No base quality information exists; no much larger clone differs at one position.

Recombination joined TRBV5-1 with TRBJ1-1, with TRBD1 identical over 10 junction bases. This receptor was identified in an adult who was a healthcare worker with PCR-confirmed SARS-CoV-2 infection or an uninfected control (not recorded which). Sequenced material: whole blood, taken at baseline. The bases read TGCGCCAGCAGCCCGACAGGGGGCATCATGAACACTGAAGCTTTCTTT. It translates to CASSPTGGIMNTEAFF.